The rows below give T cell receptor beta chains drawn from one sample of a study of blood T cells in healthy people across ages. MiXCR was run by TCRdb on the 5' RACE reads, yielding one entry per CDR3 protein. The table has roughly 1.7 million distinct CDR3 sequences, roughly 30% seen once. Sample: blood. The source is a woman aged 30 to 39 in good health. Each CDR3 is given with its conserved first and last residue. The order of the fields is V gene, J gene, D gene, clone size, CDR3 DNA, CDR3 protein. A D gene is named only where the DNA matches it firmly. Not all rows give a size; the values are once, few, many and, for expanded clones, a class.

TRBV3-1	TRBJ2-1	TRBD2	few	TGTGCCAGCAGCCAGGGACTAGCGGGAGGGGAATTTTACAATGAGCAGTTCTTC	CASSQGLAGGEFYNEQFF
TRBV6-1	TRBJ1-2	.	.	TGTGCCAGCAGTGAAACGGAAGGGTTTGGCTACACCTTC	CASSETEGFGYTF
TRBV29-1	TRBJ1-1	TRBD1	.	TGCAGCGGTGGGACAGGTACCGTAGCTTTCTTT	CSGGTGTVAFF
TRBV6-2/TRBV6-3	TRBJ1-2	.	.	TGTGCCAGCAGTCGACGCCCCGAAGGTGGCTACACCTTC	CASSRRPEGGYTF
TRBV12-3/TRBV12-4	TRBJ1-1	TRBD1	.	TGTGCCAGCACCGAAACAAACAGGGGGAACACTGAAGCTTTCTTT	CASTETNRGNTEAFF
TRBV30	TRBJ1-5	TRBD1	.	TGTGCCTGGAGTGCCGGGACAGGGGGCCGAGGCAATCAGCCCCAGCATTTT	CAWSAGTGGRGNQPQHF
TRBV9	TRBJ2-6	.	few	TGTGCCAGCAGCCTACGTAAGGGGATTGGGGCCAACGTCCTGACTTTC	CASSLRKGIGANVLTF
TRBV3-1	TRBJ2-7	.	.	TGTGCCAGCAGCCGCGGCACAGGGAAGTACGAGCAGTACTTC	CASSRGTGKYEQYF
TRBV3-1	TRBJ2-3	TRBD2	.	TGTGCCAGCAGCGAAGGTACGGGAGGTACGCAGTATTTT	CASSEGTGGTQYF
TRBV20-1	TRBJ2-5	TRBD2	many	TGCAGTGCTAGAAGAGGGACTAGCACCCAAGAGACCCAGTACTTC	CSARRGTSTQETQYF
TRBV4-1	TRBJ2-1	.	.	TGCGCCAGCAGGCTAATAGAGGGCCTATACAATGAGCAGTTCTTC	CASRLIEGLYNEQFF
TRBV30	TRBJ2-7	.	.	TGTGCCTGGAGTGTAATAGGAGGGGTCGAGCAGTACTTC	CAWSVIGGVEQYF
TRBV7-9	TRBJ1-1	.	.	TGTGCCAGCGGAGTCACTAAGTGGGACACTGAAGCTTTCTTT	CASGVTKWDTEAFF
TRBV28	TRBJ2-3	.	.	TGTGCCAGCAGTCCGAACAGGGATCTGAAGTGGACGCAGTATTTT	CASSPNRDLKWTQYF
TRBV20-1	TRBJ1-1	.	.	TGCAGTGCCCTGACAGAGAAGAACACTGAAGCTTTCTTT	CSALTEKNTEAFF
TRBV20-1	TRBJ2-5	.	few	TGCAGTGCTAGTATGGGGGGCGCGGAGACCCAGTACTTC	CSASMGGAETQYF
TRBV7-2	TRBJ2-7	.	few	TGTGCCAGCAGCTTAGATGCGCCATACGAGCAGTACTTC	CASSLDAPYEQYF
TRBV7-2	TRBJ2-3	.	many	TGTGCCAGCAGCATACAGGGAAGCAGCACAGATACGCAGTATTTT	CASSIQGSSTDTQYF
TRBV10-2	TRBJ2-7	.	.	TGCGCCAGCGGTGAGAACTACGAGCAGTACTTC	CASGENYEQYF
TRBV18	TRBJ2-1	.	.	TGTGCCAGCTCCCCATCGGCCTCTTACTACAATGAGCAGTTCTTC	CASSPSASYYNEQFF
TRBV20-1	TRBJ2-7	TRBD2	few	TGCAGTGCTGGTCCTAGCGGGAGCTTGGGCGAGCAGTACTTC	CSAGPSGSLGEQYF
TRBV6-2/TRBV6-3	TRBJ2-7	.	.	TGTGCCAGCAGTACAGATGGATACCCCCTCTACGAGCAGTACTTC	CASSTDGYPLYEQYF
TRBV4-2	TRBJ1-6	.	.	TGTGCCAGCAGCCAAGGGAGGGTCAATTCACCCCTCCACTTT	CASSQGRVNSPLHF
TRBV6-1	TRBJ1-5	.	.	TGTGCCAGCAGGATATACGGGTCCCGCAATCAGCCCCAGCATTTT	CASRIYGSRNQPQHF
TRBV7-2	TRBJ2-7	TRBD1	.	TGTGCCAGCAGCCCGACAGGGTATGGCGAGCAGTACTTC	CASSPTGYGEQYF
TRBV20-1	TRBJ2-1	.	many	TGCAGTGCTAGACGGAACAATGAGCAGTTCTTC	CSARRNNEQFF
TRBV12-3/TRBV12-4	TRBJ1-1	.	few	TGTGCCAGCAGTTTAGAGGGGTTTGGTGAAGCTTTCTTT	CASSLEGFGEAFF
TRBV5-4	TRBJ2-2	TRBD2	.	TGTGCCAGCAGCATTGGGACTAGCGGGGGCGGGGAGCTGTTTTTT	CASSIGTSGGGELFF
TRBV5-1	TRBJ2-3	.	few	TGCGCCAGCAGCATACCCCGGGGGACCGGCACAGATACGCAGTATTTT	CASSIPRGTGTDTQYF
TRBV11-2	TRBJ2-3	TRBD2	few	TGTGCCAGCAGCTTAGTCGAGGGCGGGAGGAGGTCGGGTACGCAGTATTTT	CASSLVEGGRRSGTQYF
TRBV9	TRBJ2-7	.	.	TGTGCCAGCAGGGCCGGGAGAACGCTCGGGTACTTC	CASRAGRTLGYF
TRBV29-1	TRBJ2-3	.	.	TGCAGCGTTGAAGGGGGGACATGGGTAAACGCAGATACGCAGTATTTT	CSVEGGTWVNADTQYF
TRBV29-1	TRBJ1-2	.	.	TGCGGCGTTATGGCCAGCTTGGGTGGCTACACCTTC	CGVMASLGGYTF
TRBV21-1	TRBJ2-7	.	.	TGTGCCAGCAGCCCGGGGTTTTGCGAGCAGTACTTC	CASSPGFCEQYF
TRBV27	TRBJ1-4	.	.	TGTGCCAGCAGACAGGGTTGGGATGAAAAACTGTTTTTT	CASRQGWDEKLFF
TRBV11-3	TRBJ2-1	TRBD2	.	TGTGCCAGCAGCCCCCCTGGGACTAGCGGGGGGTCCTACAATGTGCAGTTCTTC	CASSPPGTSGGSYNVQFF
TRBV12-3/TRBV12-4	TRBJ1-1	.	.	TGTGCCAGCAGAAACGGTGGCCGGGGGACTGAAGCTTTCTTT	CASRNGGRGTEAFF
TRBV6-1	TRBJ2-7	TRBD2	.	TGTGCCAGCAGTGAAGCGCTTCTAGCGGGGTTGAGGTACGAGCAGTACTTC	CASSEALLAGLRYEQYF
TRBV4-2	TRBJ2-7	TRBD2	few	TGTGCCAGCAGCCAAGATCTAGCGGGAGCTCGCGAGCAGTACTTC	CASSQDLAGAREQYF
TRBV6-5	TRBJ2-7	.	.	TGTGCCAGCAGTACAACCAGGACATCCTACGAGCAGTACTTC	CASSTTRTSYEQYF
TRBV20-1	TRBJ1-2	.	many	TGCAGTGCCCGCCCAATAGGGACGGATGGCTACACCTTC	CSARPIGTDGYTF
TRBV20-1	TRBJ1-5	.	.	TGCAGTGCTAGAGATGGGTCAGAAGCGGTTCAGCCCCAGCATTTT	CSARDGSEAVQPQHF
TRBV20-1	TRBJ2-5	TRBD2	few	TGCAGTGCGAACCCCCTGACTAGCGGCCAAGAGACCCAGTACTTC	CSANPLTSGQETQYF